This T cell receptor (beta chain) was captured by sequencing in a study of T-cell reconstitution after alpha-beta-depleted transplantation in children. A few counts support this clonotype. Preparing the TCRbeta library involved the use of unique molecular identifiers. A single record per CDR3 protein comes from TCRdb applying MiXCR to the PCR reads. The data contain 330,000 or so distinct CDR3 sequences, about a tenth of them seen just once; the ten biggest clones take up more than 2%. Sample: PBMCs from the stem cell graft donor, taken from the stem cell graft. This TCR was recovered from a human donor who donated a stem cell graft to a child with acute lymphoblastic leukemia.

Here the CDR3 DNA reads TGTGCCAGCAGCTTAGTTACTAGCGGACGTTCTACGAGGCAGTACTTC. It specifies CASSLVTSGRSTRQYF. The chain links TRBV11-2 to TRBJ2-7; 8 bases fit TRBD2. Losses at the gene ends were 1 base for V and 9 bases for J; bases not matched to a gene: 14. CDR1 is SGHAT and CDR2 is FQNNGV in the germline V gene. There are 16 residues in the CDR3.